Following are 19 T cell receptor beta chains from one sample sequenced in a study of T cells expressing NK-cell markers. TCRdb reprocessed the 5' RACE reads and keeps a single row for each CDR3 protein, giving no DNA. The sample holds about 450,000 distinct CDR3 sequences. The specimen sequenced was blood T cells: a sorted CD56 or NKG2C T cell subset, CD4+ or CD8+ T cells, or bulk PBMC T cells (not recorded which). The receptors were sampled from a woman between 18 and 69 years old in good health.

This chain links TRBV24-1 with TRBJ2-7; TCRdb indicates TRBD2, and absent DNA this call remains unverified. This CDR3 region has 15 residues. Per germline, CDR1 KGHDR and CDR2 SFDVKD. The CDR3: CATSDSTSIGYEQYF.

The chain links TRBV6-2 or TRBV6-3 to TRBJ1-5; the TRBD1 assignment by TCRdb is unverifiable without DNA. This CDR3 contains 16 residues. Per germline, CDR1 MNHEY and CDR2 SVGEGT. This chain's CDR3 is CASSYRGQGGNQPQHF.

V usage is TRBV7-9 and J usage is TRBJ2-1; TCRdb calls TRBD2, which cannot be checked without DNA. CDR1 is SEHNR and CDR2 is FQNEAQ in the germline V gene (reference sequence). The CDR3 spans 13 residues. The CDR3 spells CASSFRPPNEQFF.

The CDR3 reads CASSLNEQETQYF. The V call is TRBV7-2, the J call TRBJ2-5. CDR1 SGHTA and CDR2 FQGNSA come from the germline V gene. The CDR3 consists of 13 residues. Full variable domain (rest looked up from reference TRBV7-2 and TRBJ2-5): GAGVSQSPSNKVTEKGKDVELRCDPISGHTALYWYRQSLGQGLEFLIYFQGNSAPDKSGLPSDRFSAERTGGSVSTLTIQRTQQEDSAVYLCASSLNEQETQYFGPGTRLLVL.

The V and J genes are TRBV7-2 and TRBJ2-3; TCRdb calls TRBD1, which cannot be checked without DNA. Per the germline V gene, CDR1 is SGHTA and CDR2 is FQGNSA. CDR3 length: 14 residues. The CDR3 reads CASSFPGLADTQYF. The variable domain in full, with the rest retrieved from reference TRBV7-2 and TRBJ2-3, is GAGVSQSPSNKVTEKGKDVELRCDPISGHTALYWYRQSLGQGLEFLIYFQGNSAPDKSGLPSDRFSAERTGGSVSTLTIQRTQQEDSAVYLCASSFPGLADTQYFGPGTRLTVL.

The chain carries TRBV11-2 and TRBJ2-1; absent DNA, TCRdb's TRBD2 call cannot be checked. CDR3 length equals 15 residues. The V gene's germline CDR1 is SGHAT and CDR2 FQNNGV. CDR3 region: CASSAGLAARPEQFF.

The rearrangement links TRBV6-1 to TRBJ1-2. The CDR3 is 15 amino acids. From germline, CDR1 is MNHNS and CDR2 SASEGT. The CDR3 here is CASSESGTAGYGYTF.

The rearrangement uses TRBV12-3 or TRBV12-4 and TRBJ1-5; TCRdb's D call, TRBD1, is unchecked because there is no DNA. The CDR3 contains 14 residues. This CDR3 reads CASSPRPSNQPQHF.

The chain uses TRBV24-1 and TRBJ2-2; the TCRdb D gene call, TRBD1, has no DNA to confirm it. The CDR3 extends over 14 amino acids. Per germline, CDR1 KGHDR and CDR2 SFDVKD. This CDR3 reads CATGADRDTGELFF.

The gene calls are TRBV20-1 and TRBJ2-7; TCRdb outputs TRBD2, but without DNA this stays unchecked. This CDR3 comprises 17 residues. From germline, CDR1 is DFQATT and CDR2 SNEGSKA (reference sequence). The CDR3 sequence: CSASPLGLAGLPYEQYF.

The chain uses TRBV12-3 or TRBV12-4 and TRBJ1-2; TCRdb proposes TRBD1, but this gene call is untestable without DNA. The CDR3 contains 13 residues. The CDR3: CASSLEGTGGYTF.

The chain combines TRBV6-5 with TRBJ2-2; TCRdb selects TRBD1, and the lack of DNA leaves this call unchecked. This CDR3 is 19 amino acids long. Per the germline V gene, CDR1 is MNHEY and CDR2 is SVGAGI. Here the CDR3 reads CASSYSLDPQFANTGELFF.

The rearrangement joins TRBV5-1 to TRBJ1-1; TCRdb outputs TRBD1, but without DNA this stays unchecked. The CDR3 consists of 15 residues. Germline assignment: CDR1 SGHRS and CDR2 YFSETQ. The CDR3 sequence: CASSSWAGVNTEAFF.

CDR3 loop: CASSLGIGQVAGELFF. J is TRBJ2-2 and V is TRBV7-2. Germline-derived CDR1 and CDR2 are SGHTA and FQGNSA. CDR3 length: 16 residues.

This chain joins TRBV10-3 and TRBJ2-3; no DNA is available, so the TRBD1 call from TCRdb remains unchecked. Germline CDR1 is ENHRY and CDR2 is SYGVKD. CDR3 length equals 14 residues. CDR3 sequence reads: CAISDRAFEDTQYF.

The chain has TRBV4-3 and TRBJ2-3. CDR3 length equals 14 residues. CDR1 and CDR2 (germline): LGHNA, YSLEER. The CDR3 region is CASSQELGTDTQYF.

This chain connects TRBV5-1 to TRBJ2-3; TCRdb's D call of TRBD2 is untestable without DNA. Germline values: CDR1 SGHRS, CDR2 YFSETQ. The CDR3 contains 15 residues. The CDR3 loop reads CASSFRERRTDTQYF. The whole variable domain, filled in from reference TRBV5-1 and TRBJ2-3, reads KAGVTQTPRYLIKTRGQQVTLSCSPISGHRSVSWYQQTPGQGLQFLFEYFSETQRNKGNFPGRFSGRQFSNSRSEMNVSTLELGDSALYLCASSFRERRTDTQYFGPGTRLTVL.

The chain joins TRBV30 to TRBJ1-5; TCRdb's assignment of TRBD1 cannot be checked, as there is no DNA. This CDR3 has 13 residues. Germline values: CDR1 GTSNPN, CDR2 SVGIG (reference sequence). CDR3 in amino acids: CAWSLTDNQPQHF. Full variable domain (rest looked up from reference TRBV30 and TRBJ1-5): SQTIHQWPATLVQPVGSPLSLECTVEGTSNPNLYWYRQAAGRGLQLLFYSVGIGQISSEVPQNLSASRPQDRQFILSSKKLLLSDSGFYLCAWSLTDNQPQHFGDGTRLSIL.

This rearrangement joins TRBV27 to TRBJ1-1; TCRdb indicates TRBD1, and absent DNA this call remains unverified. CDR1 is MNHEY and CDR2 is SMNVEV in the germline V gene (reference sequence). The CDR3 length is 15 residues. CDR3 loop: CASSWVQGANTEAFF.